This is a list of T cell receptor beta chains from one sample in a study of blood T cell repertoires in COVID-19. The assay was immunoSEQ multiplex PCR, and TCRdb's table has in-frame clones only and misses some. The table includes hundreds of thousands of clones, more than 75% detected once. Material for sequencing was PBMCs or T cells enriched from blood (not recorded which). These receptor sequences come from a woman in her forties or fifties who had recovered from COVID-19. CDR3s include the opening cysteine and the closing phenylalanine or tryptophan. The D gene is left open where the match is weak. Clone size is shown for a subset of rows, as once, few, many or a class of expanded clone.

v_gene	len	j_gene	abundance	d_gene	CDR3nt	CDR3aa
TRBV9	15	TRBJ2-7	NA	TRBD1	TGTGCCAGCAGCGCCTTAAGGACAGGGGTGGCCGAGCAGTACTTC	CASSALRTGVAEQYF
TRBV6-6	14	TRBJ1-6	few	NA	TGTGCCAGCAGTTTCCGGAGTGGGAATTCACCCCTCCACTTT	CASSFRSGNSPLHF
TRBV13	13	TRBJ2-7	once	NA	TGTGCCAGCAGCCAACAGACGGTCTACGAGCAGTACTTC	CASSQQTVYEQYF
TRBV7-9	15	TRBJ2-5	NA	TRBD2	TGTGCCAGCGGGGGGAGAGCGGGAGCCCAAGAGACCCAGTACTTC	CASGGRAGAQETQYF
TRBV7-2	15	TRBJ1-1	few	TRBD1	TGTGCCAGCAGCCCACACGGACAGGGGAACACTGAAGCTTTCTTT	CASSPHGQGNTEAFF
TRBV13	14	TRBJ1-2	NA	NA	TGTGCCAGCAGCCGAGGGGGGGTTATGTATGGCTACACCTTC	CASSRGGVMYGYTF
TRBV5-1	15	TRBJ2-1	NA	NA	TGCGCCAGCAGCCGGGACTCTTCTTCCTACAATGAGCAGTTCTTC	CASSRDSSSYNEQFF
TRBV28	16	TRBJ2-1	NA	NA	TGTGCCAGCAGCGGTAATTTAGAGACCCGGGTCAATGAGCAGTTCTTC	CASSGNLETRVNEQFF
TRBV25-1	15	TRBJ1-1	few	TRBD1	TGTGCCAGCAGTCCCATGGACAGGGATAACACTGAAGCTTTCTTT	CASSPMDRDNTEAFF
TRBV24-1	15	TRBJ2-1	NA	TRBD1	TGTGCCACCAGTGATCCCGGGACAGGGTCCAATGAGCAGTTCTTC	CATSDPGTGSNEQFF
TRBV10-3	13	TRBJ2-3	NA	TRBD1	TGTGCCATCAACGGACAGGCTATTGATACGCAGTATTTT	CAINGQAIDTQYF
TRBV19	16	TRBJ1-4	NA	TRBD1	TGTGCCAGTAGTATCTGGCAGGGGGCGCCTAATGAAAAACTGTTTTTT	CASSIWQGAPNEKLFF
TRBV29-1	14	TRBJ1-2	NA	TRBD1	TGCAGCGTTGAGAAGGGACAGGGGGTACTCGGCTACACCTTC	CSVEKGQGVLGYTF
TRBV3-1/TRBV3-2	16	TRBJ2-5	NA	NA	TGTGCCAGCAGCTCGATATACGGTGCGTACCAAGAGACCCAGTACTTC	CASSSIYGAYQETQYF
TRBV7-2	14	TRBJ1-1	NA	TRBD1	TGTGCCAGCAGCTCGGGGACAGGGGCCACTGAAGCTTTCTTT	CASSSGTGATEAFF
TRBV19	15	TRBJ1-2	NA	NA	TGTGCCAGTATCAGGGCGGGGGCTCAAGCCTCTGGCTACACCTTC	CASIRAGAQASGYTF
TRBV24-1	13	TRBJ2-2	NA	TRBD1	TGTGCCGTCAGGGACAGGGGGACCGGGGAGCTGTTTTTT	CAVRDRGTGELFF
TRBV6-5	12	TRBJ1-2	once	TRBD1	TGTGCCAGCAGACAGGGGGTTCATGGCTACACCTTC	CASRQGVHGYTF
TRBV18	16	TRBJ2-5	NA	TRBD2	TGTGCCAGCTCACCACGTCCGGGAGGGTTTCAAGAGACCCAGTACTTC	CASSPRPGGFQETQYF
TRBV6-2/TRBV6-3	18	TRBJ2-6	NA	TRBD1	TGTGCCAGCAGTTACGGGGGACAGGGGGCAGGTGGGGCCAACGTCCTGACTTTC	CASSYGGQGAGGANVLTF
TRBV2	14	TRBJ1-2	NA	NA	TGTGCCAGCAGTGACGGGGGGCTGCGCTATGGCTACACCTTC	CASSDGGLRYGYTF
TRBV30	13	TRBJ1-1	NA	NA	TGTGCCTGGAGTGTACTCGGGGGGACTGAAGCTTTCTTT	CAWSVLGGTEAFF
TRBV6-5	15	TRBJ2-7	few	NA	TGTGCCAGCAGTTACTCGACTACTCTTCCCTACGAGCAGTACTTC	CASSYSTTLPYEQYF
TRBV6-5	15	TRBJ1-5	NA	TRBD1	TGTGCCAGCAGTTACTCCTGGACAGGGGAGCAGCCCCAGCATTTT	CASSYSWTGEQPQHF
TRBV12-3/TRBV12-4	13	TRBJ2-7	NA	NA	TGTGCCAGCAGGGGGGACACCGGTTTGGAGCAGTACTTC	CASRGDTGLEQYF
TRBV24-1	16	TRBJ2-1	NA	TRBD2	TGTGCCACCAGTGACCATCTAGCGGGGGAAGTCAATGAGCAGTTCTTC	CATSDHLAGEVNEQFF
TRBV19	14	TRBJ1-2	NA	NA	TGTGCCAGTAGTATCTCCGGGACAAACTATGGCTACACCTTC	CASSISGTNYGYTF
TRBV29-1	11	TRBJ2-7	NA	NA	TGCAGCGTTGGGGCCTCCTACGAGCAGTACTTC	CSVGASYEQYF